This T cell receptor beta chain emerged from a study of T-cell reconstitution after alpha-beta-depleted transplantation in children. This clonotype was recorded a few times. Germline lookup yields CDR1 SGHAT and CDR2 FQNNGV. Trimming removed 5 bases from V and 3 bases from J, with 17 bases in between. The CDR3 runs to 15 residues. Unique molecular identifiers were used in preparing the TCRbeta library. Each CDR3 protein is one row after TCRdb ran MiXCR on the PCR reads. This table holds some 280,000 distinct CDR3 sequences, 9.9% found once. The sequence derives from a human donor who donated a stem cell graft to a child with SCID. The sequencing used PBMCs from the stem cell graft donor, collected from the stem cell graft. V and J are TRBV11-2 and TRBJ2-7; D assignment may be TRBD1 or TRBD2 (5 bases each). The CDR3, as DNA: TGTGCCAGCAGCCCTACAGGTTTTGGGGGCTACGAGCAGTACTTC. It yields the protein CASSPTGFGGYEQYF.